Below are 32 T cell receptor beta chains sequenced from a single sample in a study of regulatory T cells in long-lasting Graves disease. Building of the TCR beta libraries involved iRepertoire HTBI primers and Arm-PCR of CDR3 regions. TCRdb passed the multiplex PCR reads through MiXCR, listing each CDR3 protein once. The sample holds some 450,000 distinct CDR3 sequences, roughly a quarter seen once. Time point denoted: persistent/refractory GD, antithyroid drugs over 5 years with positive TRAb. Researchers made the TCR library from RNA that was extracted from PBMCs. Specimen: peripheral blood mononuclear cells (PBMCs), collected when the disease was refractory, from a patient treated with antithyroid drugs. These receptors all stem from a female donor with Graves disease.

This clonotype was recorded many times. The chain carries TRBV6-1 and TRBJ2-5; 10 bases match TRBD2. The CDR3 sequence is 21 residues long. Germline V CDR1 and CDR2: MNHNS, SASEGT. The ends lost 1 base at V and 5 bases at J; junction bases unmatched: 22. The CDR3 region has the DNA TGTGCCAGCAGTGAAGAGGGTTTAGAGAGCGGGAGGGCCGGAATTCTGGAGACCCAGTACTTC. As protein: CASSEEGLESGRAGILETQYF.

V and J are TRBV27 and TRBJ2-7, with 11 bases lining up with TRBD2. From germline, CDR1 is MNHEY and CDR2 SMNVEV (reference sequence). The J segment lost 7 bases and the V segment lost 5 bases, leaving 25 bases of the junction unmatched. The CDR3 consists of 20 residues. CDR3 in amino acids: CASSRKDRGGRLAGGWEQYF. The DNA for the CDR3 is TGTGCCAGCAGTCGGAAGGACAGGGGTGGTCGGCTAGCGGGAGGATGGGAGCAGTACTTC.

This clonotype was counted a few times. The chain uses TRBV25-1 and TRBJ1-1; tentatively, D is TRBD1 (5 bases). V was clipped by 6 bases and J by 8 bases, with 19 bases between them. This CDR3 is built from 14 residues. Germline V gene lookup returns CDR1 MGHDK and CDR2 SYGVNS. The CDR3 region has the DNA TGTGCCAGCAGAGATCCGGGACGCAATGTAGAAGCTTTCTTT. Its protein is CASRDPGRNVEAFF.

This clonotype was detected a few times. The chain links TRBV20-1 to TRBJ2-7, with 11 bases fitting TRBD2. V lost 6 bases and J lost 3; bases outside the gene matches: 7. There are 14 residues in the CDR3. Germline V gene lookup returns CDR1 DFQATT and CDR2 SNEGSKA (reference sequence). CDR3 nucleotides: TGCAGTGCGCCGGGGACTAGCGGAGACTACGAGCAGTACTTC. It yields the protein CSAPGTSGDYEQYF.

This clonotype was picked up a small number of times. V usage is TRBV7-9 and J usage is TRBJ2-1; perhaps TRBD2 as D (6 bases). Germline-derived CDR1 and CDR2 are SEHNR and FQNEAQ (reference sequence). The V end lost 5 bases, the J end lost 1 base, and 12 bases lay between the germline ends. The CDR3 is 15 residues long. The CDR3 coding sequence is TGTGCCAGCAGCGCCGCCGGGACTTCCTACAATGAGCAGTTCTTC. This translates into CASSAAGTSYNEQFF.

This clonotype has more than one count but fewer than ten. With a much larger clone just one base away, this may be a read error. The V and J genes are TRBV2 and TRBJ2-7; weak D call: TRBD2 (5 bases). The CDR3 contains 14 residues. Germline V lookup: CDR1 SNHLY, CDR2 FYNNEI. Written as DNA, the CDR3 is TGTGCCAGCAGTGAAGGCAGACTAAACTACGAGCGGTACTTC. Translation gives CASSEGRLNYERYF.

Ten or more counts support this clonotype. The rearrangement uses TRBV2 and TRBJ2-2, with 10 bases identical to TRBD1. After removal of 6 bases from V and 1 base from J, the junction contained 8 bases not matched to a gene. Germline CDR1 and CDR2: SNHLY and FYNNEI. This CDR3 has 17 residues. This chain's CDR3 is CASRAPGQGRNTGELFF. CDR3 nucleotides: TGTGCCAGCAGAGCCCCGGGACAGGGGAGGAACACCGGGGAGCTGTTTTTT.

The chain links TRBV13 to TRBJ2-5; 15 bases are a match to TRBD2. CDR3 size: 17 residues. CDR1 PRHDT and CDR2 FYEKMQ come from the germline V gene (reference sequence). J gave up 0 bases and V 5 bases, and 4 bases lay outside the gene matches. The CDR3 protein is CASSVGLAGGDQETQYF. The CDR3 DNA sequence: TGTGCCAGCAGCGTCGGACTAGCGGGAGGGGACCAAGAGACCCAGTACTTC.

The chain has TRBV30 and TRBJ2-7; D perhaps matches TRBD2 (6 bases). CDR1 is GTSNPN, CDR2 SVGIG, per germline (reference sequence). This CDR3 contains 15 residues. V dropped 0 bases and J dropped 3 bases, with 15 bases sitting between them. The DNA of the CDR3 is TGTGCCTGGAGTGTACCGGGGGACTTTTACTACGAGCAGTACTTC. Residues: CAWSVPGDFYYEQYF.

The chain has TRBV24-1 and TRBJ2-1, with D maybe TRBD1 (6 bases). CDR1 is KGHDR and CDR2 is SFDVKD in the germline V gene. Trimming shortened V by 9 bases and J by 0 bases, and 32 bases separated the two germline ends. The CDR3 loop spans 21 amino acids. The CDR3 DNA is TGTGCCACCCGTAAAATCCCGCGGACAGTATTGAGGCGGTACTCCTACAATGAGCAGTTCTTC. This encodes CATRKIPRTVLRRYSYNEQFF.

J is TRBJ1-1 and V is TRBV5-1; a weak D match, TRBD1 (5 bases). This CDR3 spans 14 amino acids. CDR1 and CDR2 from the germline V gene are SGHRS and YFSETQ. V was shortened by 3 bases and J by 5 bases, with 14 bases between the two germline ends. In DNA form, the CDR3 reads TGCGCCAGCAGCTCAGTTTTGGGGGGGACTGAAGCTTTCTTT. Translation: CASSSVLGGTEAFF.

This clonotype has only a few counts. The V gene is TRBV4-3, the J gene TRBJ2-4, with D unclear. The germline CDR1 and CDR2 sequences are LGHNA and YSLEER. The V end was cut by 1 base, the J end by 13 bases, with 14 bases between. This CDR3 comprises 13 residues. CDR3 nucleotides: TGCGCCAGCAGCCAAGCATTCGGACGCTTACAGTACTTC. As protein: CASSQAFGRLQYF.

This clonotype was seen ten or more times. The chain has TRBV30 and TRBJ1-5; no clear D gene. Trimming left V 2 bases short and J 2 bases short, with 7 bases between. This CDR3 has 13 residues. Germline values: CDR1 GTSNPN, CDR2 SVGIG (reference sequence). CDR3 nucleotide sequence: TGTGCCTGGAGTCAACAAGGCAATCAGCCCCAGCATTTT. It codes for CAWSQQGNQPQHF.

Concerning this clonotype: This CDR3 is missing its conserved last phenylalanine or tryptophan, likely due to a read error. The CDR3 spells CASSQLVVHSPLHL. The DNA of the CDR3 is TGCGCCAGCAGCCAATTGGTCGTCCATTCACCCCTCCACCTT. The rearrangement uses TRBV4-1 and TRBJ1-6; D is unclear. This CDR3 has 14 residues. V was pared by 2 bases and J by 8 bases, with 10 bases between. Germline CDR1 reads MGHRA; CDR2 reads YSYEKL.

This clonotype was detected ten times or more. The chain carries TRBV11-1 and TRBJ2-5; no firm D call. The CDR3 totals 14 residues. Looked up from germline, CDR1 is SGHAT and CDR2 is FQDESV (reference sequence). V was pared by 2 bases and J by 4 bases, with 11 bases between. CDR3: CASSLSLASETQYF. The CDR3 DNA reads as TGTGCCAGCAGCTTATCCCTTGCTTCAGAGACCCAGTACTTC.

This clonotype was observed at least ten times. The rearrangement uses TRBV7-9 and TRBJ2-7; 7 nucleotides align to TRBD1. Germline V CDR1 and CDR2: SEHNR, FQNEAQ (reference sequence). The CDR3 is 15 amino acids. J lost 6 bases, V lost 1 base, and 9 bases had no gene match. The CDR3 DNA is TGTGCCAGCAGCTTAGACAGGGGAATTTCGAGCGAGCAGTACTTC. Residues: CASSLDRGISSEQYF.

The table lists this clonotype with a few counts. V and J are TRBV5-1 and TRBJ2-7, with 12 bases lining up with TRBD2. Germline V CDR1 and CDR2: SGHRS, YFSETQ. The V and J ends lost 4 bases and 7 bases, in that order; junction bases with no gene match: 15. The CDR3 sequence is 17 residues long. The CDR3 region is CASSLHRVTSGRGEQYF. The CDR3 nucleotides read TGCGCCAGCAGCCTACACCGTGTGACTAGCGGGAGAGGGGAGCAGTACTTC.

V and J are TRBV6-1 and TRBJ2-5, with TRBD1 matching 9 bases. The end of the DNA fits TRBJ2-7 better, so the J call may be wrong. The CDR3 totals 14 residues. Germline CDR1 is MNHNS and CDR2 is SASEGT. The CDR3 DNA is TGTGCCAGCACCGCGACAGGGGGGCCCTACGAGCAGTACTTC. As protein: CASTATGGPYEQYF.

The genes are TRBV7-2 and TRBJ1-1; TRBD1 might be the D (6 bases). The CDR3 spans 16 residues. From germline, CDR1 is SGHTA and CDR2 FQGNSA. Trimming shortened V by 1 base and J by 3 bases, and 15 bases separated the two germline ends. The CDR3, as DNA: TGTGCCAGCAGCTTAGACCTCCGGGGGCCCGACACTGAAGCTTTCTTT. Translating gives CASSLDLRGPDTEAFF.

This chain's CDR3 is CASSFPGEQYF. CDR3 nucleotides: TGTGCCAGCAGTTTCCCGGGGGAGCAGTACTTC. The chain couples TRBV28 to TRBJ2-7, with D perhaps TRBD2 (5 bases). The CDR3 runs 11 residues. Trimming removed 3 bases from V and 7 bases from J, with 7 bases in between. Germline V gene sequence: CDR1 MDHEN, CDR2 SYDVKM.

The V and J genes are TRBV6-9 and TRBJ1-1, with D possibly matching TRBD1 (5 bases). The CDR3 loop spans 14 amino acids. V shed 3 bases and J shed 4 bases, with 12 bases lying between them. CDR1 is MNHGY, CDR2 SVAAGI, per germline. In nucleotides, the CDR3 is TGTGCCAGCAGTTACAAGGGGCGGGGCACTGAAGCTTTCTTT. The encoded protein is CASSYKGRGTEAFF.

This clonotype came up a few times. The CDR3 nucleotides are TGCAGTGCTAGACAGACAGGGACCTACGAGCAGTACTTC. It encodes CSARQTGTYEQYF. The rearrangement joins TRBV20-1 to TRBJ2-7; 7 bases are shared with TRBD1. This CDR3 is 13 amino acids long. V trimming: 2 bases; J trimming: 2 bases; junction bases outside the gene matches: 3. CDR1 DFQATT and CDR2 SNEGSKA come from the germline V gene (reference sequence).

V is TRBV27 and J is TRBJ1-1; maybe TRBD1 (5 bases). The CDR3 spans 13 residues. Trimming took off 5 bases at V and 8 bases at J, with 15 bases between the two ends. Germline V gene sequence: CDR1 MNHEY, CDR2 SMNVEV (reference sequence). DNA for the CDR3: TGTGCCAGCAGTCCATATGGGGGTGCAGAAGCTTTCTTT. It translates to CASSPYGGAEAFF.

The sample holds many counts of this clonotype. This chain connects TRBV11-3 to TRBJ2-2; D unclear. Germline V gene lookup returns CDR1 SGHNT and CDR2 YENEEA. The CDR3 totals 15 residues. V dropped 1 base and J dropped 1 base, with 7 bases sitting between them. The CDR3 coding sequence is TGTGCCAGCAGCTTAGTTCTAGGGAACACCGGGGAGCTGTTTTTT. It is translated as CASSLVLGNTGELFF.

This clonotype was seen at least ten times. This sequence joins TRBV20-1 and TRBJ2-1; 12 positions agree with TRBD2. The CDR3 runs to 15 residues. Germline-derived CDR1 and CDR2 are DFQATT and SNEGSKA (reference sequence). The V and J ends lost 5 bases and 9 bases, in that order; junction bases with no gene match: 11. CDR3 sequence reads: CSADTLAGGLGEQFF. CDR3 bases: TGCAGTGCTGATACTCTAGCGGGAGGGCTTGGTGAGCAGTTCTTC.

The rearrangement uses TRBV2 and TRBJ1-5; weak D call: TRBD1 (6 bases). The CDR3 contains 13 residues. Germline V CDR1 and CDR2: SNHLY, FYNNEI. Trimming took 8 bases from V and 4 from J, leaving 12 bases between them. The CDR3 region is CASGQNRNQPQHF. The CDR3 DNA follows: TGTGCCAGCGGACAGAATCGGAATCAGCCCCAGCATTTT.

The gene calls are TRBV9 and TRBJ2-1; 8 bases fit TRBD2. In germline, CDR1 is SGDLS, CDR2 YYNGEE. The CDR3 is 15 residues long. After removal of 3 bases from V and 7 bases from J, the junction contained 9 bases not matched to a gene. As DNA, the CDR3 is TGTGCCAGCAGCGGCACCGGGACTAGAATTAATGAGCAGTTCTTC. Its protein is CASSGTGTRINEQFF.

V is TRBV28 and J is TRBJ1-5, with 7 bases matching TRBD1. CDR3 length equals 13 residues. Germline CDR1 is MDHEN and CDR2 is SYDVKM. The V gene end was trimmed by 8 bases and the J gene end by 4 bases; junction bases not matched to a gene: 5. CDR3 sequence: CASGTVINQPQHF. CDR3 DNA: TGTGCCAGCGGGACAGTAATAAATCAGCCCCAGCATTTT.

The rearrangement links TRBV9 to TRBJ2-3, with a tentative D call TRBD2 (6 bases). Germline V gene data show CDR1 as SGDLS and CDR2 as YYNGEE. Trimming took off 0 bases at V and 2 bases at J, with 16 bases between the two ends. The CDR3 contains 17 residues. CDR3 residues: CASSVDPAGLTTDTQYF. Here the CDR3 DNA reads TGTGCCAGCAGCGTAGATCCAGCGGGCCTTACCACAGATACGCAGTATTTT.

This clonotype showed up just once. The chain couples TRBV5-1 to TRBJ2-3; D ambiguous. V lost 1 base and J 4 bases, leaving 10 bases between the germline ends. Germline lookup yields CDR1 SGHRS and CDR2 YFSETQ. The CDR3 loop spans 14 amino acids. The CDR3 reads CASSLLAHPDTQYF. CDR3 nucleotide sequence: TGCGCCAGCAGCTTGTTGGCTCATCCAGATACGCAGTATTTT.

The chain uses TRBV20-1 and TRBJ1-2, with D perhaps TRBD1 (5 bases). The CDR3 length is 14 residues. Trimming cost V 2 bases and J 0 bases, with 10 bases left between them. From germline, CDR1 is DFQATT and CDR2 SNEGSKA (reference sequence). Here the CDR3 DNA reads TGCAGTGCTAGAAGCGACAGACCTAACTATGGCTACACCTTC. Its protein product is CSARSDRPNYGYTF.

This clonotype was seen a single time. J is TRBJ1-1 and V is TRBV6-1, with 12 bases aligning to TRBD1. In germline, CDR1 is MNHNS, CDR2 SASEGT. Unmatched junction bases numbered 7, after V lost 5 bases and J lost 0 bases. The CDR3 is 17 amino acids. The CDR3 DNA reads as TGTGCCAGCAGTAGACGGGACAGGGGGCGGGTGAACACTGAAGCTTTCTTT. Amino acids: CASSRRDRGRVNTEAFF.